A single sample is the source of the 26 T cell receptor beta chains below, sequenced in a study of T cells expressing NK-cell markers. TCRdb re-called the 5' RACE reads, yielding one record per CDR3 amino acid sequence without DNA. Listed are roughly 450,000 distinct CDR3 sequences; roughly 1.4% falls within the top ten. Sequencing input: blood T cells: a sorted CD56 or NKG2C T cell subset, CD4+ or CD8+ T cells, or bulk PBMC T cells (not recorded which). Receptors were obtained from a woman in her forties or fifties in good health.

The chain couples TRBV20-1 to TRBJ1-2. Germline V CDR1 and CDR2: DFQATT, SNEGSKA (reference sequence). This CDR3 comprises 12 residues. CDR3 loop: CSASPAAYGYTF.

The CDR3 sequence is CATSDLDRGGYNEQFF. The chain carries TRBV24-1 and TRBJ2-1; TCRdb's D call, TRBD1, is unchecked because there is no DNA. This CDR3 is 16 amino acids long. Germline loops: CDR1 KGHDR, CDR2 SFDVKD.

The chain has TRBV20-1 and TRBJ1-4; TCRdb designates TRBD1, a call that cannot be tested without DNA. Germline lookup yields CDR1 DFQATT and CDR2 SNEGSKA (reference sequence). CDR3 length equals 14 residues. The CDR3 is CSALDRSSNEKLFF.

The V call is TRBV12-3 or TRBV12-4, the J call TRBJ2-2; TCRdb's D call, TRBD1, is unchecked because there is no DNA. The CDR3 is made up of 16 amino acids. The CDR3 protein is CASSSQAGALGGELFF.

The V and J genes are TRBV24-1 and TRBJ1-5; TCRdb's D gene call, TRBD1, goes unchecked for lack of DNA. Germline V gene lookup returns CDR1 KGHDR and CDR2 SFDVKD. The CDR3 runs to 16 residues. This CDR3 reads CATSDSITGGRQPQHF.

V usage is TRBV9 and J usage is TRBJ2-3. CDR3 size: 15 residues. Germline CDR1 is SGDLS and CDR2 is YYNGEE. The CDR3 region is CASSVGIVRTDTQYF.

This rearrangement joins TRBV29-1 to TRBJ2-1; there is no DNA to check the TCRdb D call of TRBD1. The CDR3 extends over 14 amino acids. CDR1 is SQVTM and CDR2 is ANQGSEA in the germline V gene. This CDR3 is CSVGGTGAYNEQFF.

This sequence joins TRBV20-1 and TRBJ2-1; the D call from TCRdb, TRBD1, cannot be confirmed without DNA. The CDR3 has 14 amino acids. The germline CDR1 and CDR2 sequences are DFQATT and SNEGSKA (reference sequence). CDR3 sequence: CSAKGGFGYNEQFF.

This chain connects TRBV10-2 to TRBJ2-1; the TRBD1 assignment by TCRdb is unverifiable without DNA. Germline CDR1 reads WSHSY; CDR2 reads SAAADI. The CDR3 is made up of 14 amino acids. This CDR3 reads CASAEVGEYNEQFF.

CDR3 amino acids: CASSLVGSGVNEQFF. The rearrangement links TRBV11-2 to TRBJ2-1; TCRdb's assignment of TRBD2 cannot be checked, as there is no DNA. The CDR3 totals 15 residues. Germline CDR1 is SGHAT and CDR2 is FQNNGV.

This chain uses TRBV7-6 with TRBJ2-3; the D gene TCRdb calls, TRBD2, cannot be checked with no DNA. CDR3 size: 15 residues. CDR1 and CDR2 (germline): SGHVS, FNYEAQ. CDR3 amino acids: CASSLGTSDADTQYF.

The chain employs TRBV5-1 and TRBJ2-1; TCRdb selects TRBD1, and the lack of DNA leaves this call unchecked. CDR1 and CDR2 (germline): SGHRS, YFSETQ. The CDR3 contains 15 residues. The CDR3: CASSSRDGLYNEQFF.

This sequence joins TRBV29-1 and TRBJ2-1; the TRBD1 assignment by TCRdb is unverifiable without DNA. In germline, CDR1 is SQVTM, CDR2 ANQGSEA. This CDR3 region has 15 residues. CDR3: CSVEDSGDTYNEQFF.

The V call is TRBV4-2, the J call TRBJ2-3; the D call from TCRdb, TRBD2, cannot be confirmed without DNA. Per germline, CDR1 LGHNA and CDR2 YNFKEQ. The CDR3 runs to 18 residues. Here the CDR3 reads CASSQRARTSGATDTQYF.

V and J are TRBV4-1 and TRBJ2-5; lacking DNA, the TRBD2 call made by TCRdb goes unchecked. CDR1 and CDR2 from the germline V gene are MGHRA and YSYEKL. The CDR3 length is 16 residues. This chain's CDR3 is CASSRFVGTSKETQYF.

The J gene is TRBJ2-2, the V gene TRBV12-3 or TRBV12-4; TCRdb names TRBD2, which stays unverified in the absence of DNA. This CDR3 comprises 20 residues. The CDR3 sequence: CASRRYPRLLAGVYTGELFF.

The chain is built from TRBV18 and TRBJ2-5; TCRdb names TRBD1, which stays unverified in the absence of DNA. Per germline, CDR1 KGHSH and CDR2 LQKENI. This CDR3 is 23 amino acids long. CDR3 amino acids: CASSPPRGRDKAKVGGKGETQYF.

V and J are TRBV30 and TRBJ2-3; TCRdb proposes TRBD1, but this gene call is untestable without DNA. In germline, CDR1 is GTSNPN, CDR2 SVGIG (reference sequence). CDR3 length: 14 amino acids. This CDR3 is CAWRSKGAIDTQYF.

This chain's CDR3 is CASSLTVNTEAFF. V usage is TRBV5-1 and J usage is TRBJ1-1. Per germline, CDR1 SGHRS and CDR2 YFSETQ. The CDR3 has 13 amino acids.

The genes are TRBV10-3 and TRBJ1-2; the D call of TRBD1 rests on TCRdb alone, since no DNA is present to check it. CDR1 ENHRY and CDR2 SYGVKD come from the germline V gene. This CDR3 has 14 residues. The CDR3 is CAISEGQGIYGYTF.

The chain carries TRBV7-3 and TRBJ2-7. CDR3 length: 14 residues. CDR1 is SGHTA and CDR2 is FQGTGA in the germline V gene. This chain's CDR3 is CASSLNVGVYEQYF.

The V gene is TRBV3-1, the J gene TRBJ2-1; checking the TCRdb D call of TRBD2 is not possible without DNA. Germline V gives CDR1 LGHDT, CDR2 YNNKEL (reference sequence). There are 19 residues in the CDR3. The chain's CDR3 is CASSQAPGLAGGPGNEQFF.

This chain's CDR3 is CASSPPRGGPETQYF. The J gene is TRBJ2-5, the V gene TRBV27; TCRdb selects TRBD1, and the lack of DNA leaves this call unchecked. Germline CDR1 MNHEY, CDR2 SMNVEV (reference sequence). The CDR3 extends over 15 amino acids.

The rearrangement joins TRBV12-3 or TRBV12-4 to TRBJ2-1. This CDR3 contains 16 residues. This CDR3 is CASSTGSRSSYNEQFF.

CDR3: CASSSGTGSPLHF. The rearrangement links TRBV7-9 to TRBJ1-6; there is no DNA to check the TCRdb D call of TRBD1. Germline CDR1 and CDR2: SEHNR and FQNEAQ (reference sequence). CDR3 length: 13 residues.

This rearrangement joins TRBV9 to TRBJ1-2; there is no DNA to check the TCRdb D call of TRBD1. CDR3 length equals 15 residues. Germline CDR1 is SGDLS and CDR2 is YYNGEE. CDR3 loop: CASSVSGQANYGYTF.